These T cell receptor beta chains were read from a single sample in a study of radiotherapy plus CTLA-4 blockade in lung cancer. Clones were sequenced by immunoSEQ multiplex PCR, and TCRdb holds only the in-frame ones, with some missing. The table records about 73,000 clones, around nine tenths of them present only once. Sequences were derived from peripheral blood, sampled from a patient treated with radiotherapy plus ipilimumab. The source is a human donor with non-small cell lung cancer that progressed on radiotherapy plus ipilimumab. Each CDR3 is given with its conserved first and last residue. Fields, in order: J gene, clone size, D gene, V gene, CDR3 protein, CDR3 DNA. D genes are given only for firm matches. Clone size is given for some rows only: seen once, a few or many times, or a class if the clone is expanded.

J gene: TRBJ2-5
clone size: -
D gene: -
V gene: TRBV6-5
CDR3 protein: CASRGEKTQYF
CDR3 DNA: TGTGCCAGCAGGGGGGAAAAGACCCAGTACTTC

J gene: TRBJ1-2
clone size: -
D gene: TRBD1
V gene: TRBV30
CDR3 protein: CAWGNKDRELGYTF
CDR3 DNA: TGTGCCTGGGGCAATAAGGACAGGGAGCTTGGCTACACCTTC

J gene: TRBJ2-5
clone size: -
D gene: -
V gene: TRBV7-9
CDR3 protein: CASSPGGGVQETQYF
CDR3 DNA: TGTGCCAGCAGCCCCGGCGGCGGGGTACAAGAGACCCAGTACTTC

J gene: TRBJ2-7
clone size: -
D gene: -
V gene: TRBV9
CDR3 protein: CASSVDTTGAYEQYF
CDR3 DNA: TGTGCCAGCAGCGTAGATACAACGGGTGCCTACGAGCAGTACTTC

J gene: TRBJ2-5
clone size: -
D gene: -
V gene: TRBV6-5
CDR3 protein: CASSHGQGGQETQYF
CDR3 DNA: TGTGCCAGCAGCCATGGCCAAGGAGGCCAAGAGACCCAGTACTTC

J gene: TRBJ2-7
clone size: -
D gene: TRBD1
V gene: TRBV6-1
CDR3 protein: CASSDRGSRSYEQYF
CDR3 DNA: TGTGCCAGCAGTGACAGGGGGTCCAGGTCCTACGAGCAGTACTTC

J gene: TRBJ2-7
clone size: -
D gene: -
V gene: TRBV7-7
CDR3 protein: CASSLGAQGEQYF
CDR3 DNA: TGTGCTAGCAGCTTAGGTGCCCAGGGGGAGCAGTACTTC

J gene: TRBJ1-6
clone size: once
D gene: TRBD1
V gene: TRBV5-4
CDR3 protein: CASSLSGTDYNSPLHF
CDR3 DNA: TGTGCCAGCAGCTTGTCCGGGACAGACTATAATTCACCCCTCCACTTT

J gene: TRBJ2-3
clone size: -
D gene: -
V gene: TRBV10-1
CDR3 protein: CASSESTRGLLYF
CDR3 DNA: TGCGCCAGCAGTGAGTCAACTAGAGGTTTGCTGTATTTT

J gene: TRBJ2-5
clone size: -
D gene: TRBD2
V gene: TRBV5-8
CDR3 protein: CASSLGLSGYQETQYF
CDR3 DNA: TGTGCCAGCAGCTTGGGTCTTAGCGGGTACCAAGAGACCCAGTACTTC

J gene: TRBJ2-2
clone size: once
D gene: -
V gene: TRBV5-1
CDR3 protein: CASGRWGAETGELFF
CDR3 DNA: TGCGCCAGCGGGAGATGGGGGGCTGAGACCGGGGAGCTGTTTTTT

J gene: TRBJ2-1
clone size: -
D gene: TRBD2
V gene: TRBV7-9
CDR3 protein: CASSLSPGLASGNEQFF
CDR3 DNA: TGTGCCAGCAGCTTATCGCCGGGACTAGCTTCCGGCAATGAGCAGTTCTTC

J gene: TRBJ2-5
clone size: -
D gene: TRBD1
V gene: TRBV29-1
CDR3 protein: CSVPQGAWVETQYF
CDR3 DNA: TGCAGCGTTCCACAGGGGGCGTGGGTGGAGACCCAGTACTTC

J gene: TRBJ2-7
clone size: -
D gene: -
V gene: TRBV18
CDR3 protein: CASSPGPGYEQYF
CDR3 DNA: TGTGCCAGCTCCCCCGGACCCGGATACGAGCAGTACTTC

J gene: TRBJ1-2
clone size: -
D gene: -
V gene: TRBV5-8
CDR3 protein: CASSFFMQGRDDYGYTF
CDR3 DNA: TGTGCCAGCAGCTTTTTTATGCAGGGTCGAGACGACTATGGCTACACCTTC

J gene: TRBJ2-5
clone size: -
D gene: TRBD2
V gene: TRBV7-3
CDR3 protein: CASSPGLAGGGTSETQYF
CDR3 DNA: TGTGCCAGCAGCCCGGGACTAGCGGGAGGGGGCACAAGTGAGACCCAGTACTTC

J gene: TRBJ2-2
clone size: few
D gene: -
V gene: TRBV15
CDR3 protein: CATSTGANTGELFF
CDR3 DNA: TGTGCCACCAGCACGGGGGCGAACACCGGGGAGCTGTTTTTT

J gene: TRBJ1-3
clone size: -
D gene: TRBD1
V gene: TRBV6-1
CDR3 protein: CASSESPGGSGNTIYF
CDR3 DNA: TGTGCCAGCAGTGAGAGCCCAGGGGGGTCTGGAAACACCATATATTTT

J gene: TRBJ1-1
clone size: -
D gene: TRBD1
V gene: TRBV19
CDR3 protein: CASSRQGGGTEAFF
CDR3 DNA: TGTGCCAGTAGTAGACAGGGAGGGGGCACTGAAGCTTTCTTT

J gene: TRBJ2-1
clone size: -
D gene: TRBD2
V gene: TRBV15
CDR3 protein: CATTPSSGRDEQFF
CDR3 DNA: TGTGCCACCACTCCGAGTAGCGGGAGGGATGAGCAGTTCTTC

J gene: TRBJ2-2
clone size: once
D gene: -
V gene: TRBV2
CDR3 protein: CASVGNTGELFF
CDR3 DNA: TGTGCCAGCGTCGGGAACACCGGGGAGCTGTTTTTT

J gene: TRBJ2-5
clone size: -
D gene: TRBD1
V gene: TRBV11-3
CDR3 protein: CASSSRDREETQYF
CDR3 DNA: TGTGCCAGCAGCTCCCGGGACAGGGAAGAGACCCAGTACTTC

J gene: TRBJ2-7
clone size: -
D gene: TRBD1
V gene: TRBV5-1
CDR3 protein: CASSSQGGNEQYF
CDR3 DNA: TGCGCCAGCAGCTCACAAGGGGGCAACGAGCAGTACTTC

J gene: TRBJ2-1
clone size: -
D gene: -
V gene: TRBV5-1
CDR3 protein: CASSLGTQGRNEQFF
CDR3 DNA: TGCGCCAGCAGCTTGGGAACCCAGGGGCGAAATGAGCAGTTCTTC

J gene: TRBJ2-2
clone size: -
D gene: -
V gene: TRBV28
CDR3 protein: CASSFGGNTGELFF
CDR3 DNA: TGTGCCAGCAGTTTCGGCGGGAACACCGGGGAGCTGTTTTTT

J gene: TRBJ1-2
clone size: -
D gene: -
V gene: TRBV7-2
CDR3 protein: CASSLGGRGKGYPF
CDR3 DNA: TGTGCCAGCAGCTTAGGGGGACGGGGAAAGGGCTATCCCTTC